The 19 T cell receptor beta chains given below trace back to one sample, sequenced in a study of blood T cell repertoires in COVID-19. TCRdb's table, derived via immunoSEQ multiplex PCR, lists solely in-frame clones and lacks some. The table shows fewer than 110,000 clones, with roughly 92% occurring only once. Material: peripheral blood. The receptor source for this set is a man aged 50-60 years with active COVID-19.

This chain links TRBV5-1 with TRBJ1-4, with D hard to call. Germline V gene sequence: CDR1 SGHRS, CDR2 YFSETQ. The CDR3 consists of 14 residues. Trimming pared 2 bases from V and 0 bases from J, leaving 5 bases between. CDR3 amino acids: CASSLLATNEKLFF. CDR3 sequence (DNA): TGCGCCAGCAGCTTACTCGCAACTAATGAAAAACTGTTTTTT.

V is TRBV5-1 and J is TRBJ2-6; tentatively, D is TRBD1 (6 bases). Germline loops: CDR1 SGHRS, CDR2 YFSETQ. The CDR3 extends over 16 amino acids. V shed 0 bases and J shed 3 bases, with 10 bases lying between them. The CDR3 DNA reads TGCGCCAGCAGCTTGGCCATGACAGGTGGGGCCAACGTCCTGACTTTC. Amino acid sequence: CASSLAMTGGANVLTF.

The chain recombines TRBV5-1 with TRBJ2-1; TRBD2 matches 12 bases. The CDR3 length is 18 residues. CDR1 is SGHRS and CDR2 is YFSETQ in the germline V gene. The junction had 16 bases not matched to a gene; V was cut back by 4 bases and J by 8 bases. For the CDR3, the DNA is TGCGCCAGCAGCCCGAACCCTAGCGGGAGGGGGCTGAGCGATGAGCAGTTCTTC. Translation: CASSPNPSGRGLSDEQFF.

The chain combines TRBV5-1 with TRBJ1-1, with TRBD1 as a possible D gene (6 bases). Germline CDR1 is SGHRS and CDR2 is YFSETQ. The CDR3 is 16 residues long. Trimming removed 0 bases from V and 1 base from J, with 13 bases in between. CDR3 in amino acids: CASSLDGGPGNTEAFF. The CDR3 DNA reads as TGCGCCAGCAGCTTGGACGGGGGGCCAGGGAACACTGAAGCTTTCTTT.

J is TRBJ2-1 and V is TRBV29-1; D may be TRBD2 (5 bases). The CDR3 has 17 residues. CDR1 and CDR2 from the germline V gene are SQVTM and ANQGSEA. The V end was cut by 1 base, the J end by 0 bases, with 16 bases between. CDR3 protein: CSVEGAVRASSYNEQFF. CDR3 coding DNA: TGCAGCGTTGAAGGGGCTGTGCGGGCGAGCTCCTACAATGAGCAGTTCTTC.

V usage is TRBV11-2 and J usage is TRBJ2-7; 9 bases agree with TRBD2. The CDR3 has 15 amino acids. The germline gives CDR1 SGHAT, CDR2 FQNNGV. Unmatched junction bases numbered 9, after V lost 7 bases and J lost 2 bases. The CDR3 DNA reads TGTGCCAGCAAGGGGGCTAGCGGGGAACCCTACGAGCAGTACTTC. Translated: CASKGASGEPYEQYF.

The chain employs TRBV5-1 and TRBJ2-3; no clear D. Trimming removed 1 base at V and 0 bases at J, with 12 bases between. Germline V gene data show CDR1 as SGHRS and CDR2 as YFSETQ. The CDR3 covers 16 residues. CDR3 sequence: CASSLRRLTSTDTQYF. Written as DNA, the CDR3 is TGCGCCAGCAGCTTGCGCAGGCTTACTAGCACAGATACGCAGTATTTT. The full variable domain, rest sourced from reference TRBV5-1 and TRBJ2-3, is KAGVTQTPRYLIKTRGQQVTLSCSPISGHRSVSWYQQTPGQGLQFLFEYFSETQRNKGNFPGRFSGRQFSNSRSEMNVSTLELGDSALYLCASSLRRLTSTDTQYFGPGTRLTVL.

The chain recombines TRBV3-1 (or the pseudogene TRBV3-2) with TRBJ2-5; D is unclear. Germline V CDR1 and CDR2: LGHDT, YNNKEL (reference sequence). CDR3 size: 14 residues. V shed 1 base and J shed 5 bases, with 11 bases lying between them. Here the CDR3 reads CASSQGGTYETQYF. The CDR3 DNA is TGTGCCAGCAGCCAAGGCGGTACATACGAGACCCAGTACTTC.

The chain employs TRBV19 and TRBJ2-3, with D unclear. V dropped 6 bases and J dropped 2 bases, with 12 bases sitting between them. Germline V gives CDR1 LNHDA, CDR2 SQIVND (reference sequence). This CDR3 contains 14 residues. The CDR3 sequence is CASSRVKITDTQYF. The CDR3 DNA sequence: TGTGCCAGTAGCCGCGTTAAAATCACAGATACGCAGTATTTT.

This chain links TRBV7-6 with TRBJ2-1, with TRBD2 matching 11 bases. Trimming cost V 5 bases and J 6 bases; bases outside gene matches: 6. Looked up from germline, CDR1 is SGHVS and CDR2 is FNYEAQ. CDR3 length equals 15 residues. In DNA, the CDR3 is TGTGCCAGCAGCAAAGGGACTAGCGGCGTCAATGAGCAGTTCTTC. As protein: CASSKGTSGVNEQFF. The full variable domain, rest sourced from reference TRBV7-6 and TRBJ2-1, is GAGVSQSPRYKVTKRGQDVALRCDPISGHVSLYWYRQALGQGPEFLTYFNYEAQQDKSGLPNDRFSAERPEGSISTLTIQRTEQRDSAMYRCASSKGTSGVNEQFFGPGTRLTVL.

The sample holds one count of this clone. This rearrangement joins TRBV27 to TRBJ1-2; D may be TRBD1 (5 bases). Between the trimmed V and J ends, which lost 5 bases and 2 bases, there was a span of 24 bases. The CDR3 is made up of 18 amino acids. Germline V gene data show CDR1 as MNHEY and CDR2 as SMNVEV (reference sequence). The CDR3 DNA sequence: TGTGCCAGCAGTCCCGGGGGGGGGATGGGCGGAGGGAACTATGGCTACACCTTC. As protein: CASSPGGGMGGGNYGYTF.

The chain combines TRBV6-5 with TRBJ2-7; D unclear. Trimming stripped 6 bases from V and 2 bases from J, with 17 bases between. This CDR3 has 15 amino acids. Germline V CDR1 and CDR2: MNHEY, SVGAGI. For the CDR3, the DNA is TGTGCCAGCAGCCCCCCAGCAGGCTCGACCTACGAGCAGTACTTC. Translating it yields CASSPPAGSTYEQYF.

The genes are TRBV5-6 and TRBJ1-3, with D possibly being TRBD1 (6 bases). Germline V gene data show CDR1 as SGHDT and CDR2 as YYEEEE. The CDR3 consists of 16 residues. Trimming took off 0 bases at V and 0 bases at J, with 10 bases between the two ends. For the CDR3, the DNA is TGTGCCAGCAGCTTGGAGGACAGACTCTCTGGAAACACCATATATTTT. Amino acid sequence: CASSLEDRLSGNTIYF.

The chain has TRBV28 and TRBJ2-4; D is perhaps TRBD2 (6 bases). With 3 bases removed from V and 3 bases from J, the gap between germline ends came to 6 bases. The CDR3 loop spans 13 amino acids. Germline V CDR1 and CDR2: MDHEN, SYDVKM. CDR3 amino acids: CASSLGGKNIQYF. CDR3 sequence (DNA): TGTGCCAGCAGTTTGGGGGGCAAAAACATTCAGTACTTC.

This chain links TRBV5-1 with TRBJ1-2; D possibly corresponds to TRBD1 (6 bases). There are 12 residues in the CDR3. The V gene lost 5 bases and the J gene lost 8 bases, with 13 bases spanning the gap. Germline CDR1 and CDR2: SGHRS and YFSETQ. CDR3 in DNA: TGCGCCAGCAGGGAACAGGGATACGGCTACACCTTC. It translates to CASREQGYGYTF.

The rearrangement links TRBV5-1 to TRBJ1-4; D not certain. Trimming stripped 4 bases from V and 4 bases from J, with 17 bases between. From germline, CDR1 is SGHRS and CDR2 YFSETQ. There are 16 residues in the CDR3. CDR3 in amino acids: CASSLGGRSVNEKLFF. The CDR3 nucleotides read TGCGCCAGCAGCCTAGGAGGAAGGAGTGTTAATGAAAAACTGTTTTTT.

The chain is built from TRBV19 and TRBJ1-6; possible D gene TRBD1, 5 bases. The V and J ends lost 3 bases and 4 bases respectively, with 22 bases between them. CDR1 and CDR2 from the germline V gene are LNHDA and SQIVND (reference sequence). This CDR3 is 19 amino acids long. CDR3 DNA: TGTGCCAGTAGTATCCCCAGGGTCGGCTTCCATTATTATAATTCACCCCTCCACTTT. Its protein is CASSIPRVGFHYYNSPLHF.

The chain couples TRBV7-6 to TRBJ2-1; possible D gene TRBD2, 6 bases. The V end was cut by 3 bases, the J end by 5 bases, with 11 bases between. The CDR3 consists of 14 residues. CDR1 is SGHVS, CDR2 FNYEAQ, per germline. The CDR3 DNA reads TGTGCCAGCAGCTTGACTAGGCGCGACAATGAGCAGTTCTTC. Amino acids: CASSLTRRDNEQFF.

The V gene is TRBV5-8, the J gene TRBJ2-1, with no clear D. CDR1 and CDR2 (germline): SGHTS, YDEGEE. The V gene lost 3 bases and the J gene lost 7 bases, with 14 bases spanning the gap. The CDR3 is made up of 14 amino acids. The CDR3 DNA sequence: TGTGCCAGCAGCTGGTCGGTACTGCAAAATGAGCAGTTCTTC. Protein sequence: CASSWSVLQNEQFF.